A selection of T cell receptor beta chains follows, all from one sample in a study of early T cells in non-severe SARS-CoV-2 infection. MiXCR, applied by TCRdb to the 5' RACE reads, yields one record per CDR3 protein. The sample yields 95,000 to 120,000 distinct CDR3 sequences, over 10% seen once. The source material was whole blood. The receptors here all came from an adult who was a healthcare worker with PCR-confirmed SARS-CoV-2 infection or an uninfected control (not recorded which). The CDR3 runs from the conserved cysteine through the conserved F or W. Fields, in order: CDR3 DNA, CDR3 protein, J gene, CDR3 length, clone size, D gene, V gene. A D gene is named only where the DNA matches it firmly. Clone size is not always given. Where it is, it says once, few, many or a class for expanded clones.

CDR3 DNA: TGCAGCGTTACTCTTGGCCCGAACACCGGGGAGCTGTTTTTT
CDR3 protein: CSVTLGPNTGELFF
J gene: TRBJ2-2
CDR3 length: 14
clone size: many
D gene: NA
V gene: TRBV29-1

CDR3 DNA: TGTGCCAGCAAAACGGGGAATGGCTACACCTTC
CDR3 protein: CASKTGNGYTF
J gene: TRBJ1-2
CDR3 length: 11
clone size: NA
D gene: NA
V gene: TRBV2

CDR3 DNA: TGTGCCAGCAGCCTTAGTGGACAGGGGTACCAAGAGACCCAGTACTTC
CDR3 protein: CASSLSGQGYQETQYF
J gene: TRBJ2-5
CDR3 length: 16
clone size: many
D gene: TRBD1
V gene: TRBV11-2

CDR3 DNA: TGTGCCAGCAGGCTAGGACCGGTCCGGATCCACGAGCAGTACTTC
CDR3 protein: CASRLGPVRIHEQYF
J gene: TRBJ2-7
CDR3 length: 15
clone size: many
D gene: NA
V gene: TRBV12-3/TRBV12-4

CDR3 DNA: TGTGCCATCGATTTCGCCATCTGGGGCAATGAGCAGTTCTTC
CDR3 protein: CAIDFAIWGNEQFF
J gene: TRBJ2-1
CDR3 length: 14
clone size: once
D gene: NA
V gene: TRBV2

CDR3 DNA: TGTGCCAGCAGTCCCCGCCAGACTGAAGCTTTCTTT
CDR3 protein: CASSPRQTEAFF
J gene: TRBJ1-1
CDR3 length: 12
clone size: few
D gene: NA
V gene: TRBV6-6

CDR3 DNA: TGTGCCAGCAGCCCTAGCGGGAGCTCCTACAATGAGCAGTTCTTC
CDR3 protein: CASSPSGSSYNEQFF
J gene: TRBJ2-1
CDR3 length: 15
clone size: many
D gene: TRBD2
V gene: TRBV3-1

CDR3 DNA: TGCGCCAGCAGCTTGTTTATACAGGGAAGAGATACGCAGTATTTT
CDR3 protein: CASSLFIQGRDTQYF
J gene: TRBJ2-3
CDR3 length: 15
clone size: many
D gene: NA
V gene: TRBV5-1

CDR3 DNA: TGCGCCAGCAGCTTCGGGACAGGCGGTTTCTTGAACACTGAAGCTTTCTTT
CDR3 protein: CASSFGTGGFLNTEAFF
J gene: TRBJ1-1
CDR3 length: 17
clone size: few
D gene: TRBD1
V gene: TRBV5-1

CDR3 DNA: TGTGCCGTGAGTAGGGGAGGAGAGAACACCGGGGAGCTGTTTTTT
CDR3 protein: CAVSRGGENTGELFF
J gene: TRBJ2-2
CDR3 length: 15
clone size: many
D gene: NA
V gene: TRBV13

CDR3 DNA: TGTGCCAGCAGCCCTCCTAAGTCGCTGCAGGGCTATGGCTACACCTTC
CDR3 protein: CASSPPKSLQGYGYTF
J gene: TRBJ1-2
CDR3 length: 16
clone size: many
D gene: NA
V gene: TRBV3-1

CDR3 DNA: TGTGCCAGCAGCCAAGTTGGTTCCACCGGGTCCTACGAGCAGTACTTC
CDR3 protein: CASSQVGSTGSYEQYF
J gene: TRBJ2-7
CDR3 length: 16
clone size: few
D gene: NA
V gene: TRBV3-1

CDR3 DNA: TGTGCCAGCTCACCGGAGACGGGAGGGGCAGATACGCAGTATTTT
CDR3 protein: CASSPETGGADTQYF
J gene: TRBJ2-3
CDR3 length: 15
clone size: few
D gene: TRBD2
V gene: TRBV18

CDR3 DNA: TGTGCCAGCAGTTCCCCGGCGGAGGGCGTGCAAGGCAGCGAGCAGTACTTC
CDR3 protein: CASSSPAEGVQGSEQYF
J gene: TRBJ2-7
CDR3 length: 17
clone size: NA
D gene: NA
V gene: TRBV28

CDR3 DNA: TGCAGCGCTTGGGGCGGGAGGGCCTACTACAATGAGCAGTTCTTC
CDR3 protein: CSAWGGRAYYNEQFF
J gene: TRBJ2-1
CDR3 length: 15
clone size: few
D gene: TRBD2
V gene: TRBV29-1

CDR3 DNA: TGTGCCAGCAGCGTTACCAGCTCCATTACAGATACGCAGTATTTT
CDR3 protein: CASSVTSSITDTQYF
J gene: TRBJ2-3
CDR3 length: 15
clone size: few
D gene: NA
V gene: TRBV9

CDR3 DNA: TGCGCCAGCAGCCAAGATCGGATACTTGAGCAGTTCTTC
CDR3 protein: CASSQDRILEQFF
J gene: TRBJ2-1
CDR3 length: 13
clone size: NA
D gene: NA
V gene: TRBV4-1

CDR3 DNA: TGCGCCAGCAGCTTGGTAGCCGGGGGCCCTCATAATGAGCAGTTCTTC
CDR3 protein: CASSLVAGGPHNEQFF
J gene: TRBJ2-1
CDR3 length: 16
clone size: NA
D gene: NA
V gene: TRBV5-1

CDR3 DNA: TGTGCCAGCAGCCCTTGGTTTGGGTCGAACACCGGGGAGCTGTTTTTT
CDR3 protein: CASSPWFGSNTGELFF
J gene: TRBJ2-2
CDR3 length: 16
clone size: NA
D gene: NA
V gene: TRBV7-3

CDR3 DNA: TGTGCCAGCAGCCGTGGGGACAGGGGTAATTCACCCCTCCACTTT
CDR3 protein: CASSRGDRGNSPLHF
J gene: TRBJ1-6
CDR3 length: 15
clone size: NA
D gene: TRBD1
V gene: TRBV7-9

CDR3 DNA: TGCAGCGTTGATGGGGCGGGCTATGGCTACACCTTC
CDR3 protein: CSVDGAGYGYTF
J gene: TRBJ1-2
CDR3 length: 12
clone size: NA
D gene: NA
V gene: TRBV29-1

CDR3 DNA: TGCGCCAGCAGCTTGGACGAGCAGTACTTC
CDR3 protein: CASSLDEQYF
J gene: TRBJ2-7
CDR3 length: 10
clone size: many
D gene: NA
V gene: TRBV5-1

CDR3 DNA: TGCGCCAGCAGCTGGACAGGGGCCCTCAATGAGCAGTTCTTC
CDR3 protein: CASSWTGALNEQFF
J gene: TRBJ2-1
CDR3 length: 14
clone size: NA
D gene: TRBD1
V gene: TRBV5-1

CDR3 DNA: TGTGCCAGCAGCCTCATTGGAACAGGGAAGCTCAATGAGCAGTTCTTC
CDR3 protein: CASSLIGTGKLNEQFF
J gene: TRBJ2-1
CDR3 length: 16
clone size: few
D gene: NA
V gene: TRBV28

CDR3 DNA: TGCGCCAGCAGCCAACGGGACAGGGACTACGAGCAGTACTTC
CDR3 protein: CASSQRDRDYEQYF
J gene: TRBJ2-7
CDR3 length: 14
clone size: NA
D gene: TRBD1
V gene: TRBV5-1

CDR3 DNA: TGCAGCGTTGGCCTTGGACAGTCTGGAAACACCATATATTTT
CDR3 protein: CSVGLGQSGNTIYF
J gene: TRBJ1-3
CDR3 length: 14
clone size: many
D gene: NA
V gene: TRBV29-1